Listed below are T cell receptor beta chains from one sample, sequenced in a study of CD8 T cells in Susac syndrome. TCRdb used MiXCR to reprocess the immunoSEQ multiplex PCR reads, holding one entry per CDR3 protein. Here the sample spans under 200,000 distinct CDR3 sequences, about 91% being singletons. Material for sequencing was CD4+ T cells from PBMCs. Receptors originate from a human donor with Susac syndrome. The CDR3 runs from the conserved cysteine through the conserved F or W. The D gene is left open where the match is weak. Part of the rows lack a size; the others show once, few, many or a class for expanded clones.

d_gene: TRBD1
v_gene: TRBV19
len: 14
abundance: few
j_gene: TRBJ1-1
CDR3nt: TGTGCCAGTAGTGGCGACAGGGGAAACACTGAAGCTTTCTTT
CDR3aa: CASSGDRGNTEAFF

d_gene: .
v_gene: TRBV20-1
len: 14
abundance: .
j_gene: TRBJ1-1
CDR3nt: TGCAGTGCTAGAGATGACCGACGGCACACTGAAGCTTTCTTT
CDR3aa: CSARDDRRHTEAFF

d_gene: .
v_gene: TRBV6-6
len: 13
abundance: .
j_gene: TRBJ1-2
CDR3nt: TGTGCCACAGAAGGGCAGGGAAGGTATGGCTACACCTTC
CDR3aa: CATEGQGRYGYTF

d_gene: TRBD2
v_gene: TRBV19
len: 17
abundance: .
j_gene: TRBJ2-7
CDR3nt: TGTGCCAGTAGTATTACACGGACTAGCCCGGGCTCCTACGAGCAGTACTTC
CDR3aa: CASSITRTSPGSYEQYF

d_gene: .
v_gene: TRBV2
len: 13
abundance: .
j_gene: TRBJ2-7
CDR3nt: TGTGCCAGCAGTCGGGTGGTCAACTACGAGCAGTACTTC
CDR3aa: CASSRVVNYEQYF

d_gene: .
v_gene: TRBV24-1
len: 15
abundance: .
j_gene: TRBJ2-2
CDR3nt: TGTGCCTCCGCCCAGTCAGGGACAAACACCGGGGAGCTGTTTTTT
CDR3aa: CASAQSGTNTGELFF

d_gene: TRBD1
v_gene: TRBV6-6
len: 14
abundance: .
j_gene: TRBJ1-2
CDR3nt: TGTGCCAGCAGTAAACTGGGACAGTCCTATGGCTACACCTTC
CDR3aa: CASSKLGQSYGYTF

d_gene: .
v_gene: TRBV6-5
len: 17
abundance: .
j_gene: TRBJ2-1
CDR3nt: TGTGCCAGCAGTTACTCATACTACCCACAACACCACAATGAGCAGTTCTTC
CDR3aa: CASSYSYYPQHHNEQFF

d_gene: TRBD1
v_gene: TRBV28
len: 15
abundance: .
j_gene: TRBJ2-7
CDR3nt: TGTGCCAGCAGTTTAGACGTCCGGACAGGGGATGAGCAGTACTTC
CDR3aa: CASSLDVRTGDEQYF

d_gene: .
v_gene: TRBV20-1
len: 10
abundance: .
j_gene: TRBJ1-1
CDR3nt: TGCAGTGCTACAACTACTGAAGCTTTCTTT
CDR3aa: CSATTTEAFF

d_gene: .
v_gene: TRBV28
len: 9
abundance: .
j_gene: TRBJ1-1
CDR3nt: TGTTCGCTGGGGGGTAGGGCTTTCTTT
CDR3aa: CSLGGRAFF

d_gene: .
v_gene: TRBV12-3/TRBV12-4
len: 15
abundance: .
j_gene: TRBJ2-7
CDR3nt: TGTGCCAGCAGTTTAGGGGACGGGAGATACTACGAGCAGTACTTC
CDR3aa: CASSLGDGRYYEQYF

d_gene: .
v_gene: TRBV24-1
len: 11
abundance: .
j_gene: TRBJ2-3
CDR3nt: TGTGCCACCAGTAAAAGGGATACGCAGTATTTT
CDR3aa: CATSKRDTQYF

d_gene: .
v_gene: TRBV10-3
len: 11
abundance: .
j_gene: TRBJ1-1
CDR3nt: TGTGCCATCAGGGGGACCTCTCACGCTTTCTTT
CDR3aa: CAIRGTSHAFF

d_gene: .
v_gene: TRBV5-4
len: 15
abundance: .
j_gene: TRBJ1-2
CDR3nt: TGTGCCAGCAGCTCAATCCGGGACGGCAACTATGGCTACACCTTC
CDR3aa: CASSSIRDGNYGYTF

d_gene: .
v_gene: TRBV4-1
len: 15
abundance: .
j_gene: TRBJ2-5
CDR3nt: TGCGCCAGCAGCACCCAGGGACGGTCCCAAGAGACCCAGTACTTC
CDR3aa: CASSTQGRSQETQYF

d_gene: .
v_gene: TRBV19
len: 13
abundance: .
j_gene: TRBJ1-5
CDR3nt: TGTGCCAGTAGTATCGGGGATTACCAGCCCCAGCATTTT
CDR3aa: CASSIGDYQPQHF

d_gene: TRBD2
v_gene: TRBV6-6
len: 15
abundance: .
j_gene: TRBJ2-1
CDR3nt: TGTGCCAGCAGAAAAGCGGGGGGGCTCTCGAATGAGCAGTTCTTC
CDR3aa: CASRKAGGLSNEQFF

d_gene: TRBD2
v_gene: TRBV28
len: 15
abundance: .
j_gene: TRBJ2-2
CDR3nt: TGTGCCAGCAGTCCCGGCGGGGGTAACACCGGGGAGCTGTTTTTT
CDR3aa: CASSPGGGNTGELFF

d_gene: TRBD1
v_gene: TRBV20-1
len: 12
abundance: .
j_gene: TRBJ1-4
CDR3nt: TGCAGTGCCCAAACAGGGGGTGAAAAACTGTTTTTT
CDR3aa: CSAQTGGEKLFF

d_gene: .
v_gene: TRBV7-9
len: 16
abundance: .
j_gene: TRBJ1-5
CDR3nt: TGTGCCAGCAGCTTGGGAGGGGGTTGGGGCAATCAGCCCCAGCATTTT
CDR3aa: CASSLGGGWGNQPQHF

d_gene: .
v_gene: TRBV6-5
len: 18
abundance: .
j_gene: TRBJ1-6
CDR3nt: TGTGCCAGCAGTTACTTTGGACCGAGGAGCTCCTATAATTCACCCCTCCACTTT
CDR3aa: CASSYFGPRSSYNSPLHF

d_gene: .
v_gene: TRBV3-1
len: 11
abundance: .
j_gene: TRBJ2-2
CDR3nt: TGTGCCAGCCAAAGGACCGGGGAGCTGTTTTTT
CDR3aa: CASQRTGELFF

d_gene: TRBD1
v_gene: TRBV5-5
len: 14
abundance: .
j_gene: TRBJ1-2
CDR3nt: TGTGCCAGCAGCCCCAGACAGGGTAGCTATGGCTACACCTTC
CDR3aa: CASSPRQGSYGYTF

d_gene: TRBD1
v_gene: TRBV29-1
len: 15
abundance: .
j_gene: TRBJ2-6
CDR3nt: TGCAGCGTGTGGGACAGTTTCTCTGGGGCCAACGTCCTGACTTTC
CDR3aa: CSVWDSFSGANVLTF

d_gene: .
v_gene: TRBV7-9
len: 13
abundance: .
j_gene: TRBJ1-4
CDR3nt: TGTGCCAGCAGCTTAGATTGGAATGAAAAACTGTTTTTT
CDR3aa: CASSLDWNEKLFF

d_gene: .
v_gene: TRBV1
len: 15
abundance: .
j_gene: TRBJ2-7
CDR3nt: TGCACCAGCAGCCACGGGGGGAATCTGACCTACGAGCAGTACTTC
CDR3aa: CTSSHGGNLTYEQYF

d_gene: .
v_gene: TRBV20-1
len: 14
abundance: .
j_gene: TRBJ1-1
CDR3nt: TGCAGTGCTAGAGATTTACAGGCGAACACTGAAGCTTTCTTT
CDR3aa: CSARDLQANTEAFF

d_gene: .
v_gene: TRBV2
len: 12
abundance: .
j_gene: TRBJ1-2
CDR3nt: TGTGCCAGCAGTGAAACAGACTATGGCTACACCTTC
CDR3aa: CASSETDYGYTF

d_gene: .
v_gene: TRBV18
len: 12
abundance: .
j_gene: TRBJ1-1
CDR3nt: TGTGCCAGCCAACGTAGGAACACTGAAGCTTTCTTT
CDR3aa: CASQRRNTEAFF

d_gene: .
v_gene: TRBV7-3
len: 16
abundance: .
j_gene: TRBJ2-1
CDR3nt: TGTGCCAGCAGCTTAATAGGGGAGAGCTCCTACAATGAGCAGTTCTTC
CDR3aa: CASSLIGESSYNEQFF

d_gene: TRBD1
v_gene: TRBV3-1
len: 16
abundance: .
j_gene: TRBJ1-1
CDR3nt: TGTGCCAGCAGTTTCCGGGACAGGGGACTCGGCACTGAAGCTTTCTTT
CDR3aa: CASSFRDRGLGTEAFF

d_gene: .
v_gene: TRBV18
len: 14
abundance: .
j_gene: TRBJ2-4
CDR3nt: TGTGCCAGCTCACCGGGGGGGCCGGAAAACATTCAGTACTTC
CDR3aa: CASSPGGPENIQYF

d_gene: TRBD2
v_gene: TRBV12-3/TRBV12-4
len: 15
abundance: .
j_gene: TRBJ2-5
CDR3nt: TGTGCCAGCAGAAGCCCTGGAGCGGGATTCGAGACCCAGTACTTC
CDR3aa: CASRSPGAGFETQYF

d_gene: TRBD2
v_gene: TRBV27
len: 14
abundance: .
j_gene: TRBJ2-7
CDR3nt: TGTGCCAGCGCATCCGGGACTAGCGCCTACGAGCAGTACTTC
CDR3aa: CASASGTSAYEQYF

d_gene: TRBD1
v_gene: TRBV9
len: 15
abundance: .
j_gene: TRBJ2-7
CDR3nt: TGTGCCAGCAGCGTAGGACAGGGGGTCCGGTACGAGCAGTACTTC
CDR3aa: CASSVGQGVRYEQYF

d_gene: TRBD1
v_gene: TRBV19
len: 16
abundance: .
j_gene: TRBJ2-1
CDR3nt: TGTGCCAGTACCGAGTATGGGACAGGAAGCGACAATGAGCAGTTCTTC
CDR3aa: CASTEYGTGSDNEQFF

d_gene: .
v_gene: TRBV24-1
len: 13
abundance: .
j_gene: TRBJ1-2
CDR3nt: TGTGCCACCAGTGCTGGACAGAGCTATGGCTACACCTTC
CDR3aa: CATSAGQSYGYTF

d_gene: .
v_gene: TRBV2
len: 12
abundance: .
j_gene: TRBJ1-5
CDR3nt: TGTGCCAGCAACTTGGTAGGTGGGCCCCAGCATTTT
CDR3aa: CASNLVGGPQHF

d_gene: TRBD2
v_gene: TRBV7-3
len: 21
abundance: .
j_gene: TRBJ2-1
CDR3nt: TGTGCCAGCAGCTCTCCCCCCGCCGGGACTAGCGGGAGTTGGGCCTACAATGAGCAGTTCTTC
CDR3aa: CASSSPPAGTSGSWAYNEQFF

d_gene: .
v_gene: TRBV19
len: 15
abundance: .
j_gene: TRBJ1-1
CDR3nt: TGTGCCAGTAGTATTAGGATATCAGAGAACACTGAAGCTTTCTTT
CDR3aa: CASSIRISENTEAFF

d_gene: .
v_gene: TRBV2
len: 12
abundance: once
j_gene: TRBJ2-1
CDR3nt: TGTGCCAGCAGGGCAGACTACAATGAGCAGTTCTTC
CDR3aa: CASRADYNEQFF

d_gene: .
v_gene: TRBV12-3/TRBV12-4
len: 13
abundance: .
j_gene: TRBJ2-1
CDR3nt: TGTGCCAGCATCATCGCGGGTGGGAATGAGCAGTTCTTC
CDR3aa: CASIIAGGNEQFF

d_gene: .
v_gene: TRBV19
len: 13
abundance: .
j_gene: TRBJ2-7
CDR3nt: TGTGCCAGTAAAGGGACCATCTCCTACGAGCAGTACTTC
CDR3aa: CASKGTISYEQYF

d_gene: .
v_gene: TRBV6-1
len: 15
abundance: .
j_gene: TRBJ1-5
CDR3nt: TGTGCCAGCAGTGGCCGGGACTCTAACAATCAGCCCCAGCATTTT
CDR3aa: CASSGRDSNNQPQHF

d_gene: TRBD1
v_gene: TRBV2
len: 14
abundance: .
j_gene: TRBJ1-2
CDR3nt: TGTGCCAGCAGTGAAGAAAGCAGGGGGGGTGGCTACACCTTC
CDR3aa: CASSEESRGGGYTF

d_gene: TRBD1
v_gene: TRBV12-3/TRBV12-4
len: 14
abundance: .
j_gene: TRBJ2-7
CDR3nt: TGTGCCAGCAGTTTACCGGGACAGACCTACGAGCAGTACTTC
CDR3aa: CASSLPGQTYEQYF

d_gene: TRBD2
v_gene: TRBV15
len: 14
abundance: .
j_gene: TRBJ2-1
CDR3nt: TGTGCCACCAGGGGCCTAGCGGGGCTGAATGAGCAGTTCTTC
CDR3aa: CATRGLAGLNEQFF

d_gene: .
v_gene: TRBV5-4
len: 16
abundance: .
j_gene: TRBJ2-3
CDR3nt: TGTGCCAGCAGCTTGGCCGCCCGGGGGACCACAGATACGCAGTATTTT
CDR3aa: CASSLAARGTTDTQYF

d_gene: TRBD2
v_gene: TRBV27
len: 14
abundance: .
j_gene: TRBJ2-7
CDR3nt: TGTGCCAGCAGATCAGGACTAGCGCCCCACGAGCAGTACTTC
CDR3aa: CASRSGLAPHEQYF

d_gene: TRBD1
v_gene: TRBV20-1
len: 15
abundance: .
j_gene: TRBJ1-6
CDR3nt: TGCAGTGCTAGAGATCAGGGACAGCTTAATTCACCCCTCCACTTT
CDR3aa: CSARDQGQLNSPLHF

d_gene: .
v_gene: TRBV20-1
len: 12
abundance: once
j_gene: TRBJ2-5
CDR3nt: TGCAGTGCTAATCGGGACACCCAAACCCAGTACTTC
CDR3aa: CSANRDTQTQYF

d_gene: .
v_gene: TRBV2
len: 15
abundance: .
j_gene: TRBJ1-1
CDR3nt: TGTGCCAGCAGTGGATGGACCCCGGGACGCACTGAAGCTTTCTTT
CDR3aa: CASSGWTPGRTEAFF

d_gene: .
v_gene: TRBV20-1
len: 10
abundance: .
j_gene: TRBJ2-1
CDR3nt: TGCAGTGCCTATCTCAATGAGCAGTTCTTC
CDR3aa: CSAYLNEQFF

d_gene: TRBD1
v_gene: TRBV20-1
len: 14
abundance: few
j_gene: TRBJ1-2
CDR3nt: TGCAGTGGGAGTATAGGGGGCATGTACTATGGCTACACCTTC
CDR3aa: CSGSIGGMYYGYTF

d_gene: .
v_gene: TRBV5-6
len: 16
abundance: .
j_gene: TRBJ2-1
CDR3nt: TGTGCCAGCAGCTTGGGAAACCGGGTATCCTACAATGAGCAGTTCTTC
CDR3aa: CASSLGNRVSYNEQFF

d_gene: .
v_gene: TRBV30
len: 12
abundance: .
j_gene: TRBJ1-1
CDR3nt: TGTGCCTGGAGTGAACAGGACACTGAAGCTTTCTTT
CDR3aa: CAWSEQDTEAFF

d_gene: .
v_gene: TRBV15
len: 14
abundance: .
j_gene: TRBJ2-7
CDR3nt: TGTGCCACCAGCAGAGATCGCACGTTAAACGAGCAGTACTTC
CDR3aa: CATSRDRTLNEQYF

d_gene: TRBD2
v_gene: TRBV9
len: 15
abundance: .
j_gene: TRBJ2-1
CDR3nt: TGTGCCAGCAGCGTAGCGGGCGGGGGGGTTTATGAGCAGTTCTTC
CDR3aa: CASSVAGGGVYEQFF

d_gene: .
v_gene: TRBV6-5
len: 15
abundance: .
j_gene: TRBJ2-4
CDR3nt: TGTGCCAGCAGTACGTACGGAGGGGCTGTGGACATTCAGTACTTC
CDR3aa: CASSTYGGAVDIQYF